A selection of T cell receptor beta chains follows, all from one sample in a study of identifying expanded T cells in peripheral blood. Using immunoSEQ multiplex PCR, the repertoire was profiled, and TCRdb retains in-frame clones only, with some absent. In the table there are about 100,000 clones, 80% to 90% of which are singletons. The sample was blood. These receptors were collected from a person between 18 and 69 years old in good health. CDR3s include the opening cysteine and the closing phenylalanine or tryptophan.

V: TRBV7-3
J: TRBJ2-2
CDR3: CASSLLGGNTGELFF

V: TRBV10-3
J: TRBJ2-7
CDR3: CAISVGRGQGAYEQYF

V: TRBV19
J: TRBJ1-6
CDR3: CASSIGRVIYNSPLHF

V: TRBV6-4
J: TRBJ1-2
CDR3: CASSPGTGWSYGYTF

V: TRBV5-1
J: TRBJ1-6
CDR3: CASSTGTGGNSPLHF

V: TRBV19
J: TRBJ2-7
CDR3: CASSIADRGVYEQYF

V: TRBV7-2
J: TRBJ1-2
CDR3: CASSLTTAYGYTF

V: TRBV7-9
J: TRBJ1-1
CDR3: CASSFTTGNTEAFF

V: TRBV14
J: TRBJ2-7
CDR3: CASSQSYEQYF

V: TRBV6-5
J: TRBJ2-7
CDR3: CASSFDRGHEQYF

V: TRBV19
J: TRBJ2-7
CDR3: CASSIGTSNYEQYF

V: TRBV4-2
J: TRBJ2-1
CDR3: CASSRWGTRYNEQFF

V: TRBV6-6
J: TRBJ2-7
CDR3: CASGDSGRGGEQYF

V: TRBV7-9
J: TRBJ1-5
CDR3: CASSQTGFQPQHF

V: TRBV5-1
J: TRBJ2-7
CDR3: CASSLGGGQTYEQYF

V: TRBV13
J: TRBJ2-3
CDR3: CASSAQGGTDTQYF

V: TRBV11-2
J: TRBJ2-6
CDR3: CASSFQGASGANVLTF

V: TRBV2
J: TRBJ2-5
CDR3: CASSESGGPQETQYF

V: TRBV7-2
J: TRBJ2-3
CDR3: CASSKDRSTDTQYF

V: TRBV4-3
J: TRBJ1-4
CDR3: CASSLLPAANEKLFF

V: TRBV9
J: TRBJ1-3
CDR3: CASSVGGVSGNTIYF

V: TRBV2
J: TRBJ2-3
CDR3: CASRKPRTDTQYF

V: TRBV18
J: TRBJ2-2
CDR3: CASSPMINRGNTGELFF

V: TRBV7-7
J: TRBJ2-5
CDR3: CASSRTPGETQYF

V: TRBV6-1
J: TRBJ1-2
CDR3: CASSAGQGFGFEGYTF

V: TRBV10-2
J: TRBJ1-2
CDR3: CASSESGGRPSGYTF

V: TRBV19
J: TRBJ2-5
CDR3: CASSIRVAETQYF

V: TRBV9
J: TRBJ1-6
CDR3: CASSRGRQGNSPLHF

V: TRBV5-6
J: TRBJ2-1
CDR3: CASSLARGLGPSGHWEQFF

V: TRBV5-6
J: TRBJ2-4
CDR3: CASRGSGQGEDIQYF

V: TRBV7-6
J: TRBJ2-1
CDR3: CASSFLLGGSLYNEQFF

V: TRBV5-5
J: TRBJ2-2
CDR3: CASSLAIRGSGTGELFF

V: TRBV30
J: TRBJ1-2
CDR3: CAWSVDSGNYGYTF

V: TRBV11-2
J: TRBJ1-1
CDR3: CASSPDFNTEAFF

V: TRBV2
J: TRBJ2-7
CDR3: CASSVGRLYEQYF

V: TRBV7-2
J: TRBJ1-4
CDR3: CASSRDLSMEKLFF

V: TRBV4-2
J: TRBJ2-3
CDR3: CASSQDEAGGPDTQYF

V: TRBV5-1
J: TRBJ2-3
CDR3: CASSQRVGADTQYF

V: TRBV19
J: TRBJ2-3
CDR3: CASSPSGPRNTDTQYF

V: TRBV30
J: TRBJ2-2
CDR3: CAWSSRGGAGELFF

V: TRBV21-1
J: TRBJ1-1
CDR3: CASSSRDNEAFF

V: TRBV5-6
J: TRBJ1-3
CDR3: CASSREGGGNTIYF

V: TRBV5-5
J: TRBJ1-2
CDR3: CASIGPFSNGYTF

V: TRBV29-1
J: TRBJ2-5
CDR3: CSVDQPLAGEYF

V: TRBV5-1
J: TRBJ2-1
CDR3: CASSPNSGRPYNEQFF

V: TRBV2
J: TRBJ2-3
CDR3: CASSPGLAGLDTQYF

V: TRBV5-1
J: TRBJ2-6
CDR3: CASSLVRRGANVLTF

V: TRBV11-2
J: TRBJ2-5
CDR3: CASSFYVGETQYF

V: TRBV30
J: TRBJ1-2
CDR3: CAWSDGTGNYGYTF

V: TRBV9
J: TRBJ1-1
CDR3: CASSGAPGVTEAFF

V: TRBV19
J: TRBJ2-6
CDR3: CASSPVSGANVLTF

V: TRBV6-1
J: TRBJ2-6
CDR3: CATQLLSGANVLTF

V: TRBV13
J: TRBJ1-1
CDR3: CASSVRTLNTEAFF

V: TRBV19
J: TRBJ1-2
CDR3: CASSRDSANYGYTF

V: TRBV11-2
J: TRBJ2-7
CDR3: CASSLGGGGPYEQYF